These T cell receptor beta chains were read from a single sample in a study of blood T cell repertoires in COVID-19. The table came from immunoSEQ multiplex PCR; TCRdb's copy has only in-frame clones and leaves some out. In the table there are 300,000 or so clones, 87% of which are singletons. The sample comprised peripheral blood. These receptors were obtained from a woman in her 40s who had recovered from COVID-19. Both conserved end residues are part of each CDR3. Fields, in order: clone size, D gene, J gene, V gene, CDR3 DNA, CDR3 protein. The D gene is left open where the match is weak. Clone size is shown for a subset of rows, as once, few, many or a class of expanded clone.

size: few; D: NA; J: TRBJ1-1; V: TRBV29-1; DNA: TGCAGCGGCGGGGGGGCTGTCATGAACACTGAAGCTTTCTTT; CDR3: CSGGGAVMNTEAFF
size: once; D: NA; J: TRBJ2-5; V: TRBV27; DNA: TGTGCCAGCACACAGTATAAGGGACTTCAAGAGACCCAGTACTTC; CDR3: CASTQYKGLQETQYF
size: NA; D: NA; J: TRBJ1-1; V: TRBV2; DNA: TGTGCCAGCCCGAGGAGGGGTTCTATTCTGGCTTTCTTT; CDR3: CASPRRGSILAFF
size: NA; D: NA; J: TRBJ1-2; V: TRBV27; DNA: TGTGCCAGCAGTTTCACGGTGGGGGGTGGCTACACCTTC; CDR3: CASSFTVGGGYTF
size: NA; D: NA; J: TRBJ1-2; V: TRBV4-1; DNA: TGCGCCAGCAGCCAAGGATCGGGGGACTATGGCTACACCTTC; CDR3: CASSQGSGDYGYTF
size: NA; D: TRBD1; J: TRBJ1-2; V: TRBV6-6; DNA: TGTGCCAGCAGTTACCCGGACAGGGGAAAAAACTATGGCTACACCTTC; CDR3: CASSYPDRGKNYGYTF
size: NA; D: NA; J: TRBJ2-1; V: TRBV7-3; DNA: TGTGCCAGCAGCGCCCAAGGGGTTTACAATGAGCAGTTCTTC; CDR3: CASSAQGVYNEQFF
size: NA; D: TRBD1; J: TRBJ1-6; V: TRBV7-2; DNA: TGTGCCAGCAGATATACAGGGGGCGCGAATTCACCCCTCCACTTT; CDR3: CASRYTGGANSPLHF
size: NA; D: NA; J: TRBJ1-5; V: TRBV5-4; DNA: TGTGCCAGCAGCTTGGCAGGGCATAGCAATCAGCCCCAGCATTTT; CDR3: CASSLAGHSNQPQHF
size: NA; D: TRBD1; J: TRBJ1-1; V: TRBV5-1; DNA: TGCGCCAGCAGCGTAGGACAGGTGCTCCGAACTGAAGCTTTCTTT; CDR3: CASSVGQVLRTEAFF
size: NA; D: TRBD1; J: TRBJ1-4; V: TRBV18; DNA: TGTGCCAGCTCACCACGCGGTCAGAGAGGGGGCGATGGCCCACCTGAAAAACTGTTTTTT; CDR3: CASSPRGQRGGDGPPEKLFF
size: few; D: TRBD1; J: TRBJ1-6; V: TRBV5-1; DNA: TGCGCCAGCAGACGACAGACAGGGCTGGGGTCCTATAATTCACCCCTCCACTTT; CDR3: CASRRQTGLGSYNSPLHF
size: NA; D: NA; J: TRBJ1-2; V: TRBV5-8; DNA: TGTGCCAGCAGCTTGGTCTGGCGGGGGGCTAACTATGGCTACACCTTC; CDR3: CASSLVWRGANYGYTF
size: NA; D: TRBD1; J: TRBJ2-7; V: TRBV2; DNA: TGTGCCAGCAGCGAGACAGGGGGCGGTCAGTACTTC; CDR3: CASSETGGGQYF
size: NA; D: NA; J: TRBJ2-1; V: TRBV4-1; DNA: TGCGCCAGCAGCCTCACTAGTTCCAATGAGCAGTTCTTC; CDR3: CASSLTSSNEQFF
size: NA; D: NA; J: TRBJ1-4; V: TRBV27; DNA: TGTGCCAGCAGTTTAAGGCCCAGGGAAGGGAGGTTCGAAAAACTGTTTTTT; CDR3: CASSLRPREGRFEKLFF
size: NA; D: NA; J: TRBJ2-7; V: TRBV29-1; DNA: TGCAGCGCCCGTAGAGGTTCCTACGAGCAGTACTTC; CDR3: CSARRGSYEQYF
size: few; D: NA; J: TRBJ2-2; V: TRBV7-9; DNA: TGTGCCAGCAGCCTAACAGGGAACACCGGGGAGCTGTTTTTT; CDR3: CASSLTGNTGELFF
size: NA; D: TRBD1; J: TRBJ1-2; V: TRBV6-5; DNA: TGTGCCAGCAGTTACGGGGACAGGGGGTTCTATGGCTACACCTTC; CDR3: CASSYGDRGFYGYTF
size: NA; D: NA; J: TRBJ2-5; V: TRBV5-5; DNA: TGTGCCAGCAGCTTTTGGGGAGGGGGACAGGAGTACTTC; CDR3: CASSFWGGGQEYF
size: few; D: NA; J: TRBJ1-5; V: TRBV6-6; DNA: TGTGCCAGCAGCCACCAGGGGCAGGGTCATCAGCCCCAGCATTTT; CDR3: CASSHQGQGHQPQHF
size: NA; D: TRBD2; J: TRBJ2-2; V: TRBV4-3; DNA: TGCGCCAGCAGCCAAGAAAGACTAGCGGTTCTTAACACCGGGGAGCTGTTTTTT; CDR3: CASSQERLAVLNTGELFF
size: NA; D: NA; J: TRBJ1-2; V: TRBV7-9; DNA: TGTGCCACTCCCCGCAGGTCCTATGGCTACACCTTC; CDR3: CATPRRSYGYTF
size: NA; D: TRBD2; J: TRBJ2-1; V: TRBV9; DNA: TGTGCCAGCAGCGCTAGAGGCGGGGGATCTCGATACAATGAGCAGTTCTTC; CDR3: CASSARGGGSRYNEQFF
size: once; D: TRBD2; J: TRBJ2-2; V: TRBV10-3; DNA: TGTGCCATCAGTGGGACTAGCGGGGACGAGGAGCAATACGCGAACACCGGGGAGCTGTTTTTT; CDR3: CAISGTSGDEEQYANTGELFF
size: NA; D: TRBD1; J: TRBJ1-5; V: TRBV5-8; DNA: TGTGCCAGCAGAGACAGGGTGGGGAATCAGCCCCAGCATTTT; CDR3: CASRDRVGNQPQHF
size: NA; D: TRBD1; J: TRBJ1-1; V: TRBV19; DNA: TGTGCCAGTAGTATCTTGGGACAGGGGGACACTGAAGCTTTCTTT; CDR3: CASSILGQGDTEAFF
size: few; D: TRBD1; J: TRBJ1-5; V: TRBV19; DNA: TGTGCCAGCAGGGGGGCAGCATCAAATCAGCCCCAGCATTTT; CDR3: CASRGAASNQPQHF
size: NA; D: NA; J: TRBJ2-5; V: TRBV5-6; DNA: TGTGCCAGCAGCTTGAGACAGCCCTATCGGGAGACCCAGTACTTC; CDR3: CASSLRQPYRETQYF
size: NA; D: TRBD2; J: TRBJ2-1; V: TRBV5-1; DNA: TGCGCCAGCAGCACCGGACTAGTATTCGGTGAGCAGTTCTTC; CDR3: CASSTGLVFGEQFF
size: NA; D: NA; J: TRBJ1-1; V: TRBV15; DNA: TGTGCCACCAGCAGAGATCGGGCGGGGAACACTGAAGCTTTCTTT; CDR3: CATSRDRAGNTEAFF
size: NA; D: NA; J: TRBJ1-6; V: TRBV29-1; DNA: TGCAGCGTTGGTGAGGGCGGGAATTCACCCCTCCACTTT; CDR3: CSVGEGGNSPLHF
size: NA; D: NA; J: TRBJ1-2; V: TRBV11-2; DNA: TGTGCCACCACAAACAACTATGGCTACACCTTC; CDR3: CATTNNYGYTF
size: NA; D: TRBD2; J: TRBJ2-7; V: TRBV18; DNA: TGTGCCAGCTCACCCATTAGCGGGGGCTCCTACGAGCAGTACTTC; CDR3: CASSPISGGSYEQYF
size: NA; D: NA; J: TRBJ1-6; V: TRBV30; DNA: TGTGCCTGGAGTGTAAGCGGGGGCGCTTATAATTCACCCCTCCACTTT; CDR3: CAWSVSGGAYNSPLHF
size: NA; D: TRBD2; J: TRBJ2-3; V: TRBV4-2; DNA: TGTGCCAGCAGCCGGCTAGCGGGGGGCCCGGATACGCAGTATTTT; CDR3: CASSRLAGGPDTQYF
size: once; D: TRBD2; J: TRBJ2-4; V: TRBV27; DNA: TGTGCCAGCAGCCACCCCCTAGCGGGGGGCACTCTAGCCAAAAACATTCAGTACTTC; CDR3: CASSHPLAGGTLAKNIQYF
size: NA; D: TRBD1; J: TRBJ1-4; V: TRBV10-3; DNA: TGTGCCACCCGGGACAGGGAAACTAATGAAAAACTGTTTTTT; CDR3: CATRDRETNEKLFF
size: NA; D: NA; J: TRBJ2-3; V: TRBV6-5; DNA: TGTGCCAGCAGGAGATCAAGTACGCAGTATTTT; CDR3: CASRRSSTQYF
size: NA; D: TRBD1; J: TRBJ1-1; V: TRBV5-1; DNA: TGCGCCAGCAGCTTATACAGGGGGATGAACACTGAAGCTTTCTTT; CDR3: CASSLYRGMNTEAFF
size: NA; D: NA; J: TRBJ1-3; V: TRBV7-6; DNA: TGTGCCAGCAGCATATCCGGACAGCCGTTGGGAAACACCATATATTTT; CDR3: CASSISGQPLGNTIYF
size: NA; D: NA; J: TRBJ2-7; V: TRBV27; DNA: TGTGCCAGCAGTTGGTCGGCAGGTATTGCCTACGAGCAGTACTTC; CDR3: CASSWSAGIAYEQYF
size: NA; D: NA; J: TRBJ2-1; V: TRBV19; DNA: TGTGCCAGCACCGTCGGGGGCAATGAGCAGTTCTTC; CDR3: CASTVGGNEQFF
size: NA; D: TRBD1; J: TRBJ1-2; V: TRBV9; DNA: TGTGCCAGCAGCACCGGCCAGGGGGCCCTAACCTCTTATGGCTACACCTTC; CDR3: CASSTGQGALTSYGYTF
size: once; D: NA; J: TRBJ1-2; V: TRBV29-1; DNA: TGCAGCGTTCCCAACGTGGGCGGCTACACCTTC; CDR3: CSVPNVGGYTF
size: NA; D: NA; J: TRBJ1-1; V: TRBV3-1/TRBV3-2; DNA: TGTGCCAGCAGCCACTTGAACACTGAAGCTTTCTTT; CDR3: CASSHLNTEAFF
size: NA; D: TRBD1; J: TRBJ1-6; V: TRBV5-4; DNA: TGTGCCAGCAGACCAGGGGGCGGGAATTCACCCCTCCACTTT; CDR3: CASRPGGGNSPLHF
size: NA; D: TRBD1; J: TRBJ1-2; V: TRBV9; DNA: TGTGCCAGCAGCCCAGACAGGGGTGGCTACACCTTC; CDR3: CASSPDRGGYTF
size: NA; D: NA; J: TRBJ1-2; V: TRBV5-6; DNA: TGTGCCAGCAGCTATCCTGTGACAGGCTATGGCTACACCTTC; CDR3: CASSYPVTGYGYTF
size: once; D: TRBD1; J: TRBJ1-6; V: TRBV19; DNA: TGTGCCAGTAGTATGTGGGGGACAGGGGGATATTCACCCCTCCACTTT; CDR3: CASSMWGTGGYSPLHF
size: NA; D: NA; J: TRBJ1-4; V: TRBV6-5; DNA: TGTGCCAGCAGTTACACGCGCGGGACTAATGAAAAACTGTTTTTT; CDR3: CASSYTRGTNEKLFF
size: NA; D: TRBD1; J: TRBJ1-6; V: TRBV25-1; DNA: TGTGCCAGCAGTGAATACGGACAGGGGCATTCACCCCTCCACTTT; CDR3: CASSEYGQGHSPLHF
size: NA; D: TRBD1; J: TRBJ2-5; V: TRBV6-2/TRBV6-3; DNA: TGTGCCAGCAGCCCTCTCCCCCCACAGGGGTATCAAGAGACCCAGTACTTC; CDR3: CASSPLPPQGYQETQYF
size: once; D: NA; J: TRBJ2-7; V: TRBV7-9; DNA: TGTGCCAGCAGCCTTCCTTTCCAGGGGGAGCAGTACTTC; CDR3: CASSLPFQGEQYF